Below, one T cell receptor (beta chain) is given with its context. Its target is unknown. This CDR3 contains 13 residues. CDR1 is MRHNA, CDR2 SNTAGT, per germline. V was trimmed by 6 bases and J by 4 bases, leaving 12 bases between them. Sequencing libraries made from TCR beta cDNA carried unique molecular identifiers. A single record per CDR3 protein comes from TCRdb applying MiXCR to the PCR reads. The sample includes about 430,000 distinct CDR3 sequences, less than 40% of them seen just once. The data belong to a study of post-analysis software for immune sequencing data. Study-wide results and limits: Roughly five TRBV segments were more frequent in patients than controls; TRBV5-6, TRBV5-1 and TRBV20-1 belonged to this group.

V is TRBV6-4 and J is TRBJ1-1; tentatively, D is TRBD1 (6 bases). Sample: blood. The sequence was obtained from a girl aged 2 to 9 with multiple sclerosis. The CDR3 here is CASSAKQGTEAFF. Written as DNA, the CDR3 is TGTGCCAGCAGCGCAAAACAGGGCACTGAAGCTTTCTTT.